This TCR beta chain is drawn from a study of blood T cell repertoires in COVID-19. Study-level information: Acute and convalescent COVID-19 specimens originated in the United States, Italy and Spain.

Here immunoSEQ multiplex PCR was the method, and the copy in TCRdb shows in-frame clones only, minus some. The sample carries 21,000 or so clones, 80% to 95% recorded once. V trimming: 6 bases; J trimming: 0 bases; junction bases outside the gene matches: 9. The CDR3 contains 17 residues. Germline V gene lookup returns CDR1 SGHVS and CDR2 FQNEAQ. The chain carries TRBV7-8 and TRBJ2-3; the match to TRBD2 covers 10 bases. The sequencing sample was made of peripheral blood. The sequence came from a human donor in a cohort sampled during active COVID-19. The DNA for the CDR3 is TGTGCCAGCAGGGCCTTTAGCGGGGGGATTAGCACAGATACGCAGTATTTT. This gives the protein CASRAFSGGISTDTQYF.